One sample yielded the 8 T cell receptor beta chains listed below, sequenced in a study of blood T cell repertoires in COVID-19. Libraries were prepared by immunoSEQ multiplex PCR; TCRdb keeps only in-frame clonotypes and omits some of them. This table has 35,000 to 50,000 clones, 85% appearing once. The source material was peripheral blood. The receptor source for this set is a man between 60 and 75 years old with acute or convalescent COVID-19.

The chain is built from TRBV7-2 and TRBJ1-1, with D unclear. Looked up from germline, CDR1 is SGHTA and CDR2 is FQGNSA. The CDR3 runs 15 residues. Trimming took off 5 bases at V and 11 bases at J, with 24 bases between the two ends. The CDR3 protein is CASSQNWAGYVIAFF. CDR3 DNA sequence: TGTGCCAGCAGCCAAAACTGGGCAGGCTACGTGATTGCTTTCTTT.

V usage is TRBV3-1 (or the pseudogene TRBV3-2) and J usage is TRBJ2-5, with 8 positions matching TRBD2. The CDR3 runs to 13 residues. Trimming took 4 bases from V and 5 from J; bases not matched to a gene: 3. The germline V gene encodes CDR1 LGHDT and CDR2 YNNKEL (reference sequence). The CDR3 region is CASSPGLAETQYF. The CDR3 nucleotides are TGTGCCAGCAGCCCAGGACTAGCCGAGACCCAGTACTTC.

The chain has TRBV6-5 and TRBJ2-1; 7 bases are shared with TRBD1. The CDR3 loop spans 11 amino acids. The V gene end was trimmed by 6 bases and the J gene end by 8 bases; junction bases not matched to a gene: 1. Germline-derived CDR1 and CDR2 are MNHEY and SVGAGI. This chain's CDR3 is CASRGGHEQFF. DNA for the CDR3: TGTGCCAGCAGAGGGGGCCATGAGCAGTTCTTC.

The rearrangement joins TRBV7-2 to TRBJ1-4; 10 bases align to TRBD1. The germline CDR1 and CDR2 sequences are SGHTA and FQGNSA. CDR3 size: 16 residues. After removal of 5 bases from V and 7 bases from J, the junction contained 10 bases not matched to a gene. This chain's CDR3 is CASSIPGQGTGEKLFF. DNA for the CDR3: TGTGCCAGCAGCATACCGGGACAGGGGACGGGTGAAAAACTGTTTTTT.

The chain carries TRBV5-1 and TRBJ2-1, with D possibly matching TRBD1 (5 bases). Trimming took off 0 bases at V and 15 bases at J, with 19 bases between the two ends. There are 14 residues in the CDR3. The germline CDR1 and CDR2 sequences are SGHRS and YFSETQ. This CDR3 is CASSLARVGDGWFF. CDR3 coding DNA: TGCGCCAGCAGCTTGGCCCGGGTAGGGGATGGCTGGTTCTTC.

The chain couples TRBV6-1 to TRBJ2-1; 12 nucleotides align to TRBD2. The germline V gene encodes CDR1 MNHNS and CDR2 SASEGT. V was clipped by 4 bases and J by 5 bases; unmatched bases: 9. The length of the CDR3 is 17 residues. CDR3 sequence: CASSGPSGRGGNNEQFF. The CDR3 coding sequence is TGTGCCAGCAGTGGTCCTAGCGGGAGGGGGGGTAACAATGAGCAGTTCTTC.

The CDR3 sequence: CASSLSGLQTYF. The CDR3 DNA follows: TGTGCCAGCAGTTTATCGGGTCTCCAGACGTACTTC. The chain joins TRBV12-3 or TRBV12-4 to TRBJ2-5; D is unresolved. Trimming removed 2 bases from V and 13 bases from J, with 14 bases in between. The CDR3 is made up of 12 amino acids.

This clone was counted a few times. The chain is built from TRBV6-5 and TRBJ2-1, with 9 positions matching TRBD2. The CDR3 has 13 residues. Germline CDR1 and CDR2: MNHEY and SVGAGI. The ends lost 6 bases at V and 7 bases at J; junction bases unmatched: 4. The CDR3 protein is CASRLAGRNEQFF. In DNA, the CDR3 is TGTGCCAGCAGGCTAGCGGGAAGAAATGAGCAGTTCTTC.